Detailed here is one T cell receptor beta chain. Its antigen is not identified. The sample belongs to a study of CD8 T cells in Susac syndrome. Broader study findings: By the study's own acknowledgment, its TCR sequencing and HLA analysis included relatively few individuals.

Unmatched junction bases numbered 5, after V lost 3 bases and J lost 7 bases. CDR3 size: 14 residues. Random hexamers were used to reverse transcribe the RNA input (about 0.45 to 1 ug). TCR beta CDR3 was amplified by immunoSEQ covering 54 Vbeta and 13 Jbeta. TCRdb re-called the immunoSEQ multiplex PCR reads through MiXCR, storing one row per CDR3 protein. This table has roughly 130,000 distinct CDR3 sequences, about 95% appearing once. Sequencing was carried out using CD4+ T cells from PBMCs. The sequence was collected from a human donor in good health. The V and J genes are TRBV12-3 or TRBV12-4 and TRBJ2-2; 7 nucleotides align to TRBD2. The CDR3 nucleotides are TGTGCCAGCAGTTTGGGAGGGGCCGGCGGGGAGCTGTTTTTT. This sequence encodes CASSLGGAGGELFF.